Each of the 13 T cell receptor beta chains below was sequenced from the same sample in a study of T cells in women clearing cervical HPV infection. The repertoire was sequenced with immunoSEQ multiplex PCR; TCRdb's copy has only in-frame clones and lacks some. The specimen's table records tens of thousands of clones. Material: blood buffy coat. The source of these receptors is a woman between 18 and 70 years old with a cervical HPV16 infection that either progressed to CIN3+ or cleared (not recorded which).

As regards this clone: From the germline J gene comes the end of the CDR3, since the read stops 3 residues before it. V is TRBV20-1 and J is TRBJ2-3; 15 bases map to TRBD2. Trimming removed 5 bases from V and 0 bases from J; junction bases left unmatched: 9. This CDR3 contains 18 residues. The germline V gene encodes CDR1 DFQATT and CDR2 SNEGSKA (reference sequence). The CDR3 bases that were read are TGCAGTGCTGTTGCCGGGACTAGCGGGAGGAGGAGCACAGATACG. It encodes CSAVAGTSGRRSTDT. In full, the CDR3 is CSAVAGTSGRRSTDTQYF.

With regard to this clone: The read halts 3 residues ahead of the CDR3 end, with the missing end drawn from the germline J gene. The rearrangement uses TRBV19 and TRBJ2-4, with 8 bases aligning to TRBD1. The CDR3 length is 17 residues. Germline V gene data show CDR1 as LNHDA and CDR2 as SQIVND (reference sequence). The CDR3 bases that were read are TGTGCCAGTAGTGGGACAGGTGTTGTGCGGCCTAACTATGGT. Translated: CASSGTGVVRPNYG. The full CDR3 reads CASSGTGVVRPNYGQYF.

CDR3 region: CASRAGGALPADEQYF. The CDR3 DNA, read in part, is TGTGCCAGCAGGGCTGGGGGGGCCCTACCCGCTGACGAG. J is TRBJ2-7 and V is TRBV12-3 or TRBV12-4; tentatively, D is TRBD2 (7 bases). The read halts 3 residues ahead of the CDR3 end, with the missing end drawn from the germline J gene. The CDR3 is 16 residues long. With 6 bases removed from V and 5 bases from J, the gap between germline ends came to 23 bases.

Comments on this clone: The CDR3 is cut off 3 residues early in the read; its end comes from the germline J gene. This sequence joins TRBV10-3 and TRBJ1-4; tentatively, D is TRBD1 (5 bases). The CDR3 spans 12 residues. Germline V gene sequence: CDR1 ENHRY, CDR2 SYGVKD. Trimming took off 9 bases at V and 4 bases at J, with 9 bases between the two ends. The CDR3 DNA, read in part, is TGTGCCATAAGGGACTTTAATGAAAAA. This translates into CAIRDFNEK. In full, the CDR3 is CAIRDFNEKLFF.

With regard to this clone: The sequence runs out 3 residues before the end of the CDR3; the remainder is reconstructed from the germline J gene. This chain connects TRBV11-2 to TRBJ2-2; D might be TRBD1 (6 bases). The CDR3 sequence is 14 residues long. CDR1 is SGHAT and CDR2 is FQNNGV in the germline V gene. CDR3 loop: CASSFRGYNEKLFF. Incomplete CDR3 DNA: TGTGCCAGCAGCTTCAGGGGATATAATGAAAAG.

With regard to this clone: The DNA ends 3 residues before the CDR3 does, and the rest of the CDR3 is filled in from the germline J gene. The chain joins TRBV20-1 to TRBJ1-1; 9 bases map to TRBD1. The CDR3 length is 13 residues. Trimming took 6 bases from V and 3 from J; bases not matched to a gene: 5. Germline-derived CDR1 and CDR2 are DFQATT and SNEGSKA (reference sequence). The CDR3 sequence: CSAPGQGYTEAFF. CDR3 DNA, as far as it was read: TGCAGTGCCCCGGGACAGGGATACACTGAA.

This clone is identified as medium-sized (0.01 to 0.1%) from frequency. The read falls 3 residues short of the CDR3 end, and the missing part is taken from the germline J gene. The V and J genes are TRBV29-1 and TRBJ2-3; D uncertain. CDR3 length equals 10 residues. V shed 4 bases and J shed 6 bases, with 5 bases lying between them. Germline V gives CDR1 SQVTM, CDR2 ANQGSEA. Here the CDR3 reads CSVVRDTQYF. Incomplete CDR3 DNA: TGCAGCGTTGTAAGGGATACG.

Concerning this clone: Read data end 3 residues before the CDR3 end; the end is taken from the germline J gene. The chain has TRBV5-1 and TRBJ2-1; 9 bases map to TRBD2. Germline-derived CDR1 and CDR2 are SGHRS and YFSETQ. This CDR3 has 14 residues. Trimming at V came to 8 bases and at J to 6 bases, leaving 9 bases not matched to a gene. Here the CDR3 reads CASKREEVSNEQFF. Partial CDR3 DNA: TGCGCCAGTAAGCGGGAGGAAGTAAGCAATGAG.

Comments on this clone: The CDR3 end falls 3 residues outside the read, so it is completed with the germline J gene. The V and J genes are TRBV6-4 and TRBJ1-5; 10 bases agree with TRBD1. The germline gives CDR1 MRHNA, CDR2 SNTAGT. The CDR3 extends over 14 amino acids. Trimming at V came to 4 bases and at J to 6 bases, leaving 3 bases not matched to a gene. CDR3 DNA, as far as it was read: TGTGCCAGCAGTGTCGGACAGGGGGGTCAGCCC. Encoded protein: CASSVGQGGQP. The CDR3 in full is CASSVGQGGQPQHF.

This clone is labeled medium-sized based on frequency. The CDR3 is cut off 3 residues early in the read; its end comes from the germline J gene. The rearrangement joins TRBV7-2 to TRBJ2-5, with 9 positions matching TRBD1. The CDR3 is made up of 15 amino acids. The trim removed 4 bases at V and 7 bases at J, leaving 10 bases unmatched. CDR1 is SGHTA and CDR2 is FQGNSA in the germline V gene. The sequenced CDR3 bases are TGTGCCAGCAGCTCACGCGGGGACAGGGAGGCGACC. This codes for CASSSRGDREAT. The complete CDR3 sequence is CASSSRGDREATQYF.

Turning to this clone: The read ends 3 residues early relative to the CDR3; the germline J gene fills the gap. This chain links TRBV9 with TRBJ1-3, with D unclear. The V end was cut by 1 base, the J end by 4 bases, with 12 bases between. CDR3 length: 15 residues. The V gene's germline CDR1 is SGDLS and CDR2 YYNGEE. The CDR3 protein is CASSVPGLEGNTIYF. CDR3 DNA (partial): TGTGCCAGCAGCGTACCAGGATTAGAAGGAAACACC.

Comments on this clone: Read coverage stops 3 residues before the CDR3 terminus; the germline J gene supplies the remainder. This sequence joins TRBV5-6 and TRBJ2-5, with 9 positions matching TRBD1. This CDR3 region has 14 residues. CDR1 and CDR2 from the germline V gene are SGHDT and YYEEEE. V lost 2 bases to trimming and J lost 4 bases; unmatched junction nucleotides: 3. CDR3 DNA, as far as it was read: TGTGCCAGCAGCTTCGGACAGGGGTCAGAGACC. This sequence encodes CASSFGQGSET. The entire CDR3 protein is CASSFGQGSETQYF.

A word on this clone: The sequenced fragment ends 3 residues before the CDR3 boundary, so the rest is inferred from the germline J gene. The chain is built from TRBV28 and TRBJ1-6; unclear D gene. CDR3 length: 12 residues. Trimming took off 3 bases at V and 7 bases at J, with 4 bases between the two ends. CDR1 is MDHEN, CDR2 SYDVKM, per germline. Partial CDR3 DNA: TGTGCCAGCAGTTTTGGCAATTCACCC. This codes for CASSFGNSP. The whole CDR3 sequence reads CASSFGNSPLHF.